This is a list of T cell receptor beta chains from one sample in a study of shared clonotypes between healthy human individuals. Only in-frame clones appear in the TCRdb table, and some are missing; sequencing was by immunoSEQ multiplex PCR. The table records more than 550,000 clones, over 55% of them present only once. The material sequenced was memory CD4+ T cells sorted from blood. These receptors originate from a woman in her thirties in good health. Each CDR3 is given with its conserved first and last residue. Each record gives: J gene, CDR3 length, clone size, D gene, V gene, CDR3 DNA, CDR3 protein. The D gene is left open where the match is weak. Rows may omit the clone size; those that give it use once, few, many or a size class.

j_gene: TRBJ2-1
len: 16
abundance: NA
d_gene: TRBD1
v_gene: TRBV5-4
CDR3nt: TGTGCCAGCAGCTGGACCGGGACAGGGAGTTCTAATGAGCAGTTCTTC
CDR3aa: CASSWTGTGSSNEQFF

j_gene: TRBJ2-5
len: 15
abundance: NA
d_gene: NA
v_gene: TRBV27
CDR3nt: TGTGCCAGCAGCTCTTTCGGAATAAACCAAGAGACCCAGTACTTC
CDR3aa: CASSSFGINQETQYF

j_gene: TRBJ2-1
len: 14
abundance: NA
d_gene: TRBD2
v_gene: TRBV2
CDR3nt: TGTGCCAGCATTACTAGCGGGAAGAGGGATGAGCAGTTCTTC
CDR3aa: CASITSGKRDEQFF

j_gene: TRBJ2-5
len: 12
abundance: NA
d_gene: TRBD2
v_gene: TRBV29-1
CDR3nt: TGCAGCGTTTGCACTAGCGGAAAGACCCAGTACTTC
CDR3aa: CSVCTSGKTQYF

j_gene: TRBJ2-5
len: 15
abundance: NA
d_gene: NA
v_gene: TRBV28
CDR3nt: TGTGCCAGCACCCGGACGAGACTAGGGGCGGAGACCCAGTACTTC
CDR3aa: CASTRTRLGAETQYF

j_gene: TRBJ1-1
len: 13
abundance: few
d_gene: NA
v_gene: TRBV11-2
CDR3nt: TGTGCCAGCAGTCAAGGCAGGGCGAATGAAGCTTTCTTT
CDR3aa: CASSQGRANEAFF

j_gene: TRBJ2-5
len: 16
abundance: NA
d_gene: TRBD2
v_gene: TRBV4-2
CDR3nt: TGTGCCAGCAGCCAATCCGGATCGGAGCGGGAGGCGACCCAGTACTTC
CDR3aa: CASSQSGSEREATQYF

j_gene: TRBJ1-4
len: 14
abundance: NA
d_gene: TRBD1
v_gene: TRBV11-2
CDR3nt: TGTGCCAGCAGCTTGGGACAGGGGGAAGGAAAACTGTTTTTT
CDR3aa: CASSLGQGEGKLFF

j_gene: TRBJ2-5
len: 13
abundance: NA
d_gene: TRBD1
v_gene: TRBV19
CDR3nt: TGTGCCAGTACTGGACAGGGTCTAGAGACCCAGTACTTC
CDR3aa: CASTGQGLETQYF

j_gene: TRBJ2-7
len: 15
abundance: few
d_gene: TRBD1
v_gene: TRBV7-8
CDR3nt: TGTGCCAGCAGCCCGAGGACAGGGGGGACCTACGAGCAGTACTTC
CDR3aa: CASSPRTGGTYEQYF

j_gene: TRBJ2-6
len: 18
abundance: NA
d_gene: NA
v_gene: TRBV27
CDR3nt: TGTGCCAGCAGTCCCCTTGTAGGACTTAGCTCTGGGGCCAACGTCCTGACTTTC
CDR3aa: CASSPLVGLSSGANVLTF

j_gene: TRBJ2-2
len: 15
abundance: NA
d_gene: NA
v_gene: TRBV6-6
CDR3nt: TGTGCCAGCAGTTACGAGCGCCCGGGGGCCGGGGAGCTGTTTTTT
CDR3aa: CASSYERPGAGELFF

j_gene: TRBJ2-5
len: 15
abundance: NA
d_gene: NA
v_gene: TRBV6-6
CDR3nt: TGTGCCAGCAGTTACCGGACAGTTGTCCAAGAGACCCAGTACTTC
CDR3aa: CASSYRTVVQETQYF

j_gene: TRBJ2-7
len: 15
abundance: NA
d_gene: NA
v_gene: TRBV27
CDR3nt: TGTGCCAGCAAAGGTCTAGCGTTAGGTTCCTACGAGCAGTACTTC
CDR3aa: CASKGLALGSYEQYF

j_gene: TRBJ2-2
len: 13
abundance: few
d_gene: NA
v_gene: TRBV9
CDR3nt: TGTGCCAGCAGCGTAGAGAACACCGGGGAGCTGTTTTTT
CDR3aa: CASSVENTGELFF

j_gene: TRBJ1-3
len: 15
abundance: NA
d_gene: NA
v_gene: TRBV5-6
CDR3nt: TGTGCCAGCAGCTTGGACACAGGGATAGGAAACACCATATATTTT
CDR3aa: CASSLDTGIGNTIYF

j_gene: TRBJ2-1
len: 16
abundance: NA
d_gene: NA
v_gene: TRBV4-1
CDR3nt: TGCGCCAGCAGCCAAGCTATAACCCAGGGACGGGATGAGCAGTTCTTC
CDR3aa: CASSQAITQGRDEQFF

j_gene: TRBJ1-2
len: 15
abundance: NA
d_gene: NA
v_gene: TRBV19
CDR3nt: TGTGCCAGTAGTAACCCCTCCATAGCTAACTATGGCTACACCTTC
CDR3aa: CASSNPSIANYGYTF

j_gene: TRBJ2-1
len: 16
abundance: NA
d_gene: TRBD2
v_gene: TRBV7-2
CDR3nt: TGTGCCAGCAGCACCCGTAGGGCGGGAGGACTGGTTGAGCAGTTCTTC
CDR3aa: CASSTRRAGGLVEQFF

j_gene: TRBJ2-7
len: 14
abundance: NA
d_gene: NA
v_gene: TRBV6-1
CDR3nt: TGTGCCAGCGGGAGGCAGTCGAGCTCCTACGAGCAGTACTTC
CDR3aa: CASGRQSSSYEQYF

j_gene: TRBJ1-5
len: 16
abundance: NA
d_gene: TRBD1
v_gene: TRBV18
CDR3nt: TGTGCCAGCTCACCACGGCAGGGACAGGGTAATCAGCCCCAGCATTTT
CDR3aa: CASSPRQGQGNQPQHF

j_gene: TRBJ2-1
len: 14
abundance: many
d_gene: TRBD2
v_gene: TRBV25-1
CDR3nt: TGTGCCAGCAGTGAGGGGGACTATTACAATGAGCAGTTCTTC
CDR3aa: CASSEGDYYNEQFF

j_gene: TRBJ2-5
len: 18
abundance: few
d_gene: TRBD1
v_gene: TRBV10-2
CDR3nt: TGCGCCAGCAGTGAAGTTGGGGGCAGGGGGAAGCATTTAGGGACCCAGTACTTC
CDR3aa: CASSEVGGRGKHLGTQYF

j_gene: TRBJ2-3
len: 15
abundance: NA
d_gene: TRBD2
v_gene: TRBV7-9
CDR3nt: TGTGCCAGCAGCTCTAGCGGGAGAGGGACAGATACGCAGTATTTT
CDR3aa: CASSSSGRGTDTQYF

j_gene: TRBJ2-5
len: 17
abundance: NA
d_gene: NA
v_gene: TRBV18
CDR3nt: TGTGCCAGCTCACTTTCCGGGACCCAAAAAGGGCGGGAGACCCAGTACTTC
CDR3aa: CASSLSGTQKGRETQYF

j_gene: TRBJ2-1
len: 17
abundance: once
d_gene: TRBD2
v_gene: TRBV30
CDR3nt: TGTGCCTGGAGTGGTCTAGCGGGGCGGGGCTCCTACAATGAGCAGTTCTTC
CDR3aa: CAWSGLAGRGSYNEQFF

j_gene: TRBJ1-4
len: 14
abundance: NA
d_gene: TRBD1
v_gene: TRBV28
CDR3nt: TGTGCCAGCGGGTTCCCAGGGGGAGATGAAAAACTGTTTTTT
CDR3aa: CASGFPGGDEKLFF

j_gene: TRBJ2-7
len: 15
abundance: NA
d_gene: TRBD1
v_gene: TRBV6-1
CDR3nt: TGTGCCAGCGGTGAGCAGGGGGATTCCCTCAGCGAGCAGTACTTC
CDR3aa: CASGEQGDSLSEQYF

j_gene: TRBJ1-5
len: 17
abundance: NA
d_gene: TRBD1
v_gene: TRBV19
CDR3nt: TGTGCCAGTAGGAAAGGCCGGGACAGGGGAGGCAATCAGCCCCAGCATTTT
CDR3aa: CASRKGRDRGGNQPQHF

j_gene: TRBJ2-5
len: 16
abundance: NA
d_gene: NA
v_gene: TRBV11-2
CDR3nt: TGTGCCAGCAGCTTAGGGGGTCTCGGCCCACAAGAGACCCAGTACTTC
CDR3aa: CASSLGGLGPQETQYF

j_gene: TRBJ2-7
len: 14
abundance: NA
d_gene: NA
v_gene: TRBV5-5
CDR3nt: TGTGCCAGCAGCGTCCGGGACCCAGCCTACGAGCAGTACTTC
CDR3aa: CASSVRDPAYEQYF

j_gene: TRBJ2-1
len: 16
abundance: NA
d_gene: NA
v_gene: TRBV7-2
CDR3nt: TGTGCCAGCAGCTCCGGACTGGGTAGGACCTACAATGAGCAGTTCTTC
CDR3aa: CASSSGLGRTYNEQFF

j_gene: TRBJ1-2
len: 13
abundance: many
d_gene: NA
v_gene: TRBV6-6
CDR3nt: TGTGCCAGCAGTCGCCAGGGGAGCATGGGCTACACCTTC
CDR3aa: CASSRQGSMGYTF

j_gene: TRBJ1-3
len: 16
abundance: NA
d_gene: NA
v_gene: TRBV4-2
CDR3nt: TGTGCCAGCAGCCCAGGGACGGTGAGCTCTGGAAACACCATATATTTT
CDR3aa: CASSPGTVSSGNTIYF

j_gene: TRBJ2-7
len: 19
abundance: NA
d_gene: TRBD1
v_gene: TRBV7-9
CDR3nt: TGTGCCAGCAGTTATACCGGGACAGGGGGCTTATTCGGCGGTTACGAGCAGTACTTC
CDR3aa: CASSYTGTGGLFGGYEQYF

j_gene: TRBJ1-6
len: 17
abundance: few
d_gene: NA
v_gene: TRBV4-1
CDR3nt: TGCGCCAGCAGCCAAGAAGGCGTGACAGCGTATAATTCACCCCTCCACTTT
CDR3aa: CASSQEGVTAYNSPLHF

j_gene: TRBJ2-3
len: 17
abundance: NA
d_gene: TRBD2
v_gene: TRBV25-1
CDR3nt: TGTGCCAGCAGTATAAGCCCGGGGGGAGTGGGCACAGATACGCAGTATTTT
CDR3aa: CASSISPGGVGTDTQYF

j_gene: TRBJ2-5
len: 14
abundance: NA
d_gene: NA
v_gene: TRBV5-1
CDR3nt: TGCGCCAGCAGCTTGTCTGCCATCCAAGAGACCCAGTACTTC
CDR3aa: CASSLSAIQETQYF

j_gene: TRBJ2-3
len: 13
abundance: NA
d_gene: NA
v_gene: TRBV10-1
CDR3nt: TGCGCCAGCAGTGGGAATAGCCCCGATACGCAGTATTTT
CDR3aa: CASSGNSPDTQYF

j_gene: TRBJ1-2
len: 13
abundance: NA
d_gene: TRBD1
v_gene: TRBV19
CDR3nt: TGTGCCAGTACCGACAGGGGGCGCGGTGGCTACACCTTC
CDR3aa: CASTDRGRGGYTF

j_gene: TRBJ2-2
len: 15
abundance: NA
d_gene: NA
v_gene: TRBV5-1
CDR3nt: TGCGCCAGCAGCTTCAACGGGGGAGACACCGGGGAGCTGTTTTTT
CDR3aa: CASSFNGGDTGELFF

j_gene: TRBJ2-1
len: 13
abundance: NA
d_gene: NA
v_gene: TRBV18
CDR3nt: TGTGCCAGCTCACCGGGGATCTACAATGAGCAGTTCTTC
CDR3aa: CASSPGIYNEQFF

j_gene: TRBJ2-7
len: 14
abundance: NA
d_gene: NA
v_gene: TRBV7-2
CDR3nt: TGTGCCAGCAGCCCCGGGACCACCACCTACGAGCAGTACTTC
CDR3aa: CASSPGTTTYEQYF

j_gene: TRBJ2-7
len: 16
abundance: NA
d_gene: NA
v_gene: TRBV27
CDR3nt: TGTGCCAGCAGTTTCGTCAGTGGCCGAATCAACTACGAGCAGTACTTC
CDR3aa: CASSFVSGRINYEQYF

j_gene: TRBJ2-3
len: 17
abundance: NA
d_gene: NA
v_gene: TRBV5-4
CDR3nt: TGTGCCAGCAGCTTGTGGAACGGGTTTAGATCCACAGATACGCAGTATTTT
CDR3aa: CASSLWNGFRSTDTQYF

j_gene: TRBJ1-1
len: 14
abundance: NA
d_gene: NA
v_gene: TRBV7-2
CDR3nt: TGTGCCAGCAGTTTCGGACGGGGGAACACTGAAGCTTTCTTT
CDR3aa: CASSFGRGNTEAFF

j_gene: TRBJ1-5
len: 15
abundance: NA
d_gene: TRBD1
v_gene: TRBV10-3
CDR3nt: TGTGCCATCAGTGAGTCGGGACAGGTGCAAGGGCCCCAGCATTTT
CDR3aa: CAISESGQVQGPQHF

j_gene: TRBJ2-3
len: 15
abundance: NA
d_gene: TRBD2
v_gene: TRBV5-4
CDR3nt: TGTGCCAGCAGCTTTGGGGGAGGGCCTTTGAATACGCAGTATTTT
CDR3aa: CASSFGGGPLNTQYF

j_gene: TRBJ2-7
len: 14
abundance: NA
d_gene: TRBD2
v_gene: TRBV28
CDR3nt: TGTGCCAGTACCCCCCCTAGCGGGAGTTACGAGCAGTACTTC
CDR3aa: CASTPPSGSYEQYF

j_gene: TRBJ2-7
len: 14
abundance: NA
d_gene: TRBD1
v_gene: TRBV2
CDR3nt: TGTGCCAGCAGTGTACAGGGGTCGGCCTACGAGCAGTACTTC
CDR3aa: CASSVQGSAYEQYF

j_gene: TRBJ2-7
len: 15
abundance: NA
d_gene: TRBD2
v_gene: TRBV11-2
CDR3nt: TGTGCCAGCAGCCCTGGGACTAGCGGGGTTCACGAGCAGTACTTC
CDR3aa: CASSPGTSGVHEQYF

j_gene: TRBJ1-3
len: 14
abundance: NA
d_gene: NA
v_gene: TRBV6-5
CDR3nt: TGTGCCAGCAGGAGTGTTACTCCTGGAAACACCATATATTTT
CDR3aa: CASRSVTPGNTIYF

j_gene: TRBJ2-7
len: 14
abundance: NA
d_gene: NA
v_gene: TRBV7-9
CDR3nt: TGTGCCAGCAGCTTAGTCGGGGACTCCTACGAGCAGTACTTC
CDR3aa: CASSLVGDSYEQYF

j_gene: TRBJ1-1
len: 14
abundance: few
d_gene: NA
v_gene: TRBV11-1
CDR3nt: TGTGCCAGCAGCTTAGAGCTACGCGACACTGAAGCTTTCTTT
CDR3aa: CASSLELRDTEAFF